This TCR beta chain was documented in a study of identical twins. Addition of a universal primer site occurred through template switching, and cDNA carried unique molecular identifiers. Using its own MiXCR run on the 5' RACE reads, TCRdb lists one record per CDR3 protein. The table lists hundreds of thousands of distinct CDR3 sequences, about 18% of them singletons. V was pared by 10 bases and J by 4 bases, with 25 bases between. The CDR3 totals 16 residues. The same sample was also used in a study of T cells expressing NK-cell markers. As reported in that work: TCR beta repertoires came from sorted CD3+CD56+NKG2C+, CD3+CD56+NKG2C- and CD3+CD56-NKG2C+ T cells.

Material for sequencing was PBMCs. V gene TRBV12-3 or TRBV12-4 combines with J gene TRBJ1-2, with no clear D. The TCR comes from a woman aged 18-35 years in good health. In DNA form, the CDR3 reads TGTGCCACCAGAGGAGTTTCAGGATACCGATCCTATGGCTACACCTTC. It yields the protein CATRGVSGYRSYGYTF.